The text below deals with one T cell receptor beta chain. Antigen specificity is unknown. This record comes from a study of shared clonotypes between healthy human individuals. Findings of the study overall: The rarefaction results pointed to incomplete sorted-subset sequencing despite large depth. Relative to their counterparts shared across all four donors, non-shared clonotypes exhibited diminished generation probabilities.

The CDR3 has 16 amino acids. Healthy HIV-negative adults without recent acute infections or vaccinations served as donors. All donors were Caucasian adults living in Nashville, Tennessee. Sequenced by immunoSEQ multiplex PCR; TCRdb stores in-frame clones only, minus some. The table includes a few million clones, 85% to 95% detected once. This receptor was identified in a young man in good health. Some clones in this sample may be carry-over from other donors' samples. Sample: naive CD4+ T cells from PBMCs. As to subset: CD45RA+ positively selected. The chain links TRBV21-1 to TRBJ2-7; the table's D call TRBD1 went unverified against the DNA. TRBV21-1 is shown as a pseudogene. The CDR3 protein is CASSKTTGTGDYEQYF. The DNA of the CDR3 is TGTGCCAGCAGCAAAACAACCGGGACAGGGGACTACGAGCAGTACTTC.